This T cell receptor beta chain was identified during a study of CD8 T cells in Susac syndrome. Reverse transcription used roughly 0.45 to 1 ug RNA and random hexamers. From the immunoSEQ multiplex PCR reads, TCRdb called clonotypes with MiXCR, one entry per CDR3 protein. The sample holds 200,000 or so distinct CDR3 sequences; 90% to 95% are singletons and the top ten take roughly 0.088%. The length of the CDR3 is 14 residues. Germline V lookup: CDR1 DFQATT, CDR2 SNEGSKA (reference sequence). Trimming cost V 3 bases and J 8 bases, with 17 bases left between them. Multiple sclerosis controls were treatment-naive patients with stable or active relapsing-remitting disease.

The specimen sequenced was CD4+ T cells from PBMCs. The V and J genes are TRBV20-1 and TRBJ2-1; D is perhaps TRBD2 (6 bases). This sequence was found in a human donor with multiple sclerosis. The CDR3 DNA follows: TGCAGTGCTAGGTCCAGGAGGGCCGTGGATGAGCAGTTCTTC. Its protein product is CSARSRRAVDEQFF.